A single sample gave rise to the 12 T cell receptor beta chains below, sequenced in a study of technical replicates of blood from several donors (dated by TCRdb to about 2017). Library preparation employed the immunoSEQ multiplex PCR assay. The source is immuneACCESS, and TCRdb retained only in-frame sequences with V and J called. Part of the clones is not carried over; for the studies checked, unresolved V genes explain less than half of this, and the remainder is unexplained. The sample data list about 69,000 clones, and approximately 88% of these were observed just once. The top ten clonotypes cover 4% to 5% of the sample. The source material was PBMCs. The receptors were sampled from a human donor in good health. Some clones in this sample may be carry-over from other donors' samples.

The chain recombines TRBV6-1 with TRBJ2-5; D is perhaps TRBD1 (5 bases). The CDR3 contains 18 residues. V was clipped by 3 bases and J by 4 bases, with 24 bases between them. Looked up from germline, CDR1 is MNHNS and CDR2 is SASEGT. The CDR3 region has the DNA TGTGCCAGCAGTGATATTTACTCTGGGGCAGGCGGTTCAGAGACCCAGTACTTC. This encodes CASSDIYSGAGGSETQYF.

The chain recombines TRBV7-2 with TRBJ2-3, with 9 bases lining up with TRBD2. V gave up 1 base and J gave up 3 bases; unmatched junction bases: 11. Germline assignment: CDR1 SGHTA and CDR2 FQGNSA. The CDR3 runs 18 residues. The CDR3, as DNA: TGTGCCAGCAGCTTAGAGGTTTGGCGGGGGGGTCTGACAGATACGCAGTATTTT. It translates to CASSLEVWRGGLTDTQYF.

This chain uses TRBV4-3 with TRBJ1-4; no definite D call. CDR3 length: 16 residues. The V and J ends lost 0 bases and 5 bases respectively, with 13 bases between them. Per germline, CDR1 LGHNA and CDR2 YSLEER. Here the CDR3 reads CASSQDLTVLNEKLFF. CDR3 in DNA: TGCGCCAGCAGCCAAGATCTTACAGTTTTAAATGAAAAACTGTTTTTT.

V usage is TRBV7-8 and J usage is TRBJ2-7; D may be TRBD2 (5 bases). The CDR3 covers 17 residues. V shed 0 bases and J shed 0 bases, with 15 bases lying between them. CDR1 and CDR2 (germline): SGHVS, FQNEAQ. As DNA, the CDR3 is TGTGCCAGCAGCTTAGCGAAGTGGGAGATGAGCTCCTACGAGCAGTACTTC. Translated: CASSLAKWEMSSYEQYF.

This clone was counted a few times. This sequence joins TRBV5-4 and TRBJ2-5; D is possibly TRBD2 (6 bases). CDR1 and CDR2 (germline): SGHNT, YYREEE (reference sequence). CDR3 size: 16 residues. The ends were cut back, 4 bases at V and 5 bases at J, with 21 bases in the middle. CDR3: CASSQTRLVSGETQYF. The CDR3 DNA sequence: TGTGCCAGCAGCCAAACAAGACTAGTCTCTGGGGAGACCCAGTACTTC.

This chain joins TRBV7-9 and TRBJ2-7; 16 nucleotides agree with TRBD2. CDR1 and CDR2 (germline): SEHNR, FQNEAQ (reference sequence). The CDR3 extends over 15 amino acids. With 5 bases clipped from V and 7 bases from J, the junction kept 5 bases outside the gene matches. For the CDR3, the DNA is TGTGCCAGCAGCACGGGGGGACTAGCGGGAGGGGAGCAGTACTTC. Its protein is CASSTGGLAGGEQYF.

This rearrangement joins TRBV7-2 to TRBJ2-5; TRBD1 agrees at 7 bases. The CDR3 sequence is 16 residues long. With 4 bases clipped from V and 1 base from J, the junction kept 9 bases outside the gene matches. From germline, CDR1 is SGHTA and CDR2 FQGNSA. The CDR3 coding sequence is TGTGCCAGCAGCTCCCCGACAGGGATGGGCCAAGAGACCCAGTACTTC. It encodes CASSSPTGMGQETQYF.

V and J are TRBV19 and TRBJ2-7, with a tentative D call TRBD1 (5 bases). The germline gives CDR1 LNHDA, CDR2 SQIVND (reference sequence). The V and J ends lost 5 bases and 3 bases respectively, with 11 bases between them. This CDR3 contains 13 residues. This CDR3 is CASSWGEDYEQYF. The CDR3 DNA follows: TGTGCCAGTAGTTGGGGCGAGGACTACGAGCAGTACTTC. The variable domain in full, with the rest retrieved from reference TRBV19 and TRBJ2-7, is DGGITQSPKYLFRKEGQNVTLSCEQNLNHDAMYWYRQDPGQGLRLIYYSQIVNDFQKGDIAEGYSVSREKKESFPLTVTSAQKNPTAFYLCASSWGEDYEQYFGPGTRLTVT.

The rearrangement links TRBV2 to TRBJ2-6, with D unresolved. CDR1 and CDR2 from the germline V gene are SNHLY and FYNNEI. This CDR3 comprises 13 residues. The ends were cut back, 11 bases at V and 0 bases at J, with 8 bases in the middle. The CDR3 DNA follows: TGTGCCCCTGGGCGCTCTGGGGCCAACGTCCTGACTTTC. Encoded protein: CAPGRSGANVLTF.

This clone was recorded only once. J is TRBJ2-3 and V is TRBV9; TRBD1 is a possible D gene (5 bases). The ends were cut back, 0 bases at V and 3 bases at J, with 8 bases in the middle. The CDR3 is made up of 14 amino acids. Germline assignment: CDR1 SGDLS and CDR2 YYNGEE. In nucleotides, the CDR3 is TGTGCCAGCAGCGTAGAGGCAGGGACAGATACGCAGTATTTT. Protein: CASSVEAGTDTQYF.

The chain combines TRBV5-1 with TRBJ1-2, with a weak D call TRBD1 (6 bases). Trimming cost V 0 bases and J 4 bases, with 13 bases left between them. The CDR3 is 15 amino acids. CDR1 is SGHRS and CDR2 is YFSETQ in the germline V gene. Written as DNA, the CDR3 is TGCGCCAGCAGCTTGGGCGGGGGCTCCGGCTATGGCTACACCTTC. It encodes CASSLGGGSGYGYTF.

V gene TRBV5-6 combines with J gene TRBJ1-5; D is unresolved. The CDR3 loop spans 16 amino acids. The V gene lost 0 bases and the J gene lost 1 base, with 11 bases spanning the gap. Germline assignment: CDR1 SGHDT and CDR2 YYEEEE. This chain's CDR3 is CASSLGPGESNQPQHF. The CDR3 nucleotides read TGTGCCAGCAGCTTGGGGCCCGGGGAAAGCAATCAGCCCCAGCATTTT.